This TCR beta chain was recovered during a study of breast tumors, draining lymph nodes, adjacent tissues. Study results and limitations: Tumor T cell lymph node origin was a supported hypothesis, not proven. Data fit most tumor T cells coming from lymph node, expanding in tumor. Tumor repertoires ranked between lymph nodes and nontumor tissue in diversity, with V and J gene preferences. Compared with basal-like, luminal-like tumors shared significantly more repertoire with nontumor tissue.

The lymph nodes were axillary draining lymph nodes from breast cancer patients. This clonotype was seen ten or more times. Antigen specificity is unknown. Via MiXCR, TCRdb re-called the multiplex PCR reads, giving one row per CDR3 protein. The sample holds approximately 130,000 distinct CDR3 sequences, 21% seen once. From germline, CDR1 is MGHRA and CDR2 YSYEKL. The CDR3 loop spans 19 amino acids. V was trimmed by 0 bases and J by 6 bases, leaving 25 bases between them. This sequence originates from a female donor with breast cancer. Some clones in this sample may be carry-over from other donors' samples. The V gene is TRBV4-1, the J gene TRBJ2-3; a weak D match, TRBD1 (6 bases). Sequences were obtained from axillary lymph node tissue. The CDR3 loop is CASSQEPPGTGRRGDTQYF. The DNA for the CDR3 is TGCGCCAGCAGCCAAGAACCTCCCGGAACAGGGAGAAGGGGTGATACGCAGTATTTT.